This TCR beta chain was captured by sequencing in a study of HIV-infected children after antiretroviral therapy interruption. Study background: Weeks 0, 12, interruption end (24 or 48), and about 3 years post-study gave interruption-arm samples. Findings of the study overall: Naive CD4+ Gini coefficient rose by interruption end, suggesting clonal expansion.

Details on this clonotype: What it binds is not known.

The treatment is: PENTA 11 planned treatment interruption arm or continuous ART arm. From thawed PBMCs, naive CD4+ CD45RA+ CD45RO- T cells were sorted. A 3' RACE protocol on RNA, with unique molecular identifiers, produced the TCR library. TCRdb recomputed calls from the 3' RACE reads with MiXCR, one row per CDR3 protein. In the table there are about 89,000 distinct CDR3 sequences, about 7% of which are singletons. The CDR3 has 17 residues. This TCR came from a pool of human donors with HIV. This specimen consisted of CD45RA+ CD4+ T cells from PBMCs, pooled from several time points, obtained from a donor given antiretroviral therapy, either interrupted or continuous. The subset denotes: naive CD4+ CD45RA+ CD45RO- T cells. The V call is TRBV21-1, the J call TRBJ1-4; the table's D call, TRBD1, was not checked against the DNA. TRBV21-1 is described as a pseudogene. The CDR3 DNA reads TGTGCCAGTCCTAAGGGAAGGGGAAGTTTTTTTAATGAAAAACTGTTTTTT. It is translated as CASPKGRGSFFNEKLFF.